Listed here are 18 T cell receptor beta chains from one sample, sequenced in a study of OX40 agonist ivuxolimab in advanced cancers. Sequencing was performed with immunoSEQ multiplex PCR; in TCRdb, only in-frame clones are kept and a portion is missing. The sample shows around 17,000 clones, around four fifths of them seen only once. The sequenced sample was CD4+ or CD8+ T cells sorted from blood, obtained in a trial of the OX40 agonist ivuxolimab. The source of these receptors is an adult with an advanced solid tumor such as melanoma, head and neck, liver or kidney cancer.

The CDR3 spells CASSYSYVSHGYTF. DNA of the CDR3: TGTGCCAGCAGTTACTCGTATGTCAGCCATGGCTACACCTTC. The chain combines TRBV6-6 with TRBJ1-2; D not certain. The CDR3 runs to 14 residues. CDR1 MNHNY and CDR2 SVGAGI come from the germline V gene (reference sequence). Deletions cut 0 bases from V and 6 bases from J, with 11 bases between.

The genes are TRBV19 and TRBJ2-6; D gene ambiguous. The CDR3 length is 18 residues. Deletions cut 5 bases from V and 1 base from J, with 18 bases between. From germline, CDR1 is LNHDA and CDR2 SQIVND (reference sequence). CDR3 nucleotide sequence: TGTGCCAGTAGTCCCCACCGATCCGGTGGTTCTGGGGCCAACGTCCTGACTTTC. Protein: CASSPHRSGGSGANVLTF. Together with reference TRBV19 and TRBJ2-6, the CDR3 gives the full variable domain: DGGITQSPKYLFRKEGQNVTLSCEQNLNHDAMYWYRQDPGQGLRLIYYSQIVNDFQKGDIAEGYSVSREKKESFPLTVTSAQKNPTAFYLCASSPHRSGGSGANVLTFGAGSRLTVL.

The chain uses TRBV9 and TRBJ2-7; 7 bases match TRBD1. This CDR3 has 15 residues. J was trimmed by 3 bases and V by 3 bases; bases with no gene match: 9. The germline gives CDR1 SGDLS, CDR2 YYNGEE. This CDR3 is CASSARGTVGYEQYF. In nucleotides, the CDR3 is TGTGCCAGCAGCGCTAGGGGGACAGTCGGCTACGAGCAGTACTTC. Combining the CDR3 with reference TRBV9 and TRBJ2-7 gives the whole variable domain DSGVTQTPKHLITATGQRVTLRCSPRSGDLSVYWYQQSLDQGLQFLIQYYNGEERAKGNILERFSAQQFPDLHSELNLSSLELGDSALYFCASSARGTVGYEQYFGPGTRLTVT.

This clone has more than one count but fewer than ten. As DNA, the CDR3 is TGCGCCAGCAGCCAAGACCCGGGGGCGGGAGGGGCCGAGCAGTACTTC. This encodes CASSQDPGAGGAEQYF. The J gene is TRBJ2-7, the V gene TRBV4-3; 9 nucleotides align to TRBD2. This CDR3 region has 16 residues. Germline values: CDR1 LGHNA, CDR2 YSLEER. The V gene end was trimmed by 0 bases and the J gene end by 6 bases; junction bases not matched to a gene: 9.

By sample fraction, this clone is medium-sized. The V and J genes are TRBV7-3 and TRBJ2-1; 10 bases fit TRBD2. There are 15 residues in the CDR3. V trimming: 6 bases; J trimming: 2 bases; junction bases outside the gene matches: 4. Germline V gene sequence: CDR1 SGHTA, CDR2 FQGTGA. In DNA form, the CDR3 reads TGTGCCAGCAGGGCTAGCGGGAGTGCCTACAATGAGCAGTTCTTC. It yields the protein CASRASGSAYNEQFF.

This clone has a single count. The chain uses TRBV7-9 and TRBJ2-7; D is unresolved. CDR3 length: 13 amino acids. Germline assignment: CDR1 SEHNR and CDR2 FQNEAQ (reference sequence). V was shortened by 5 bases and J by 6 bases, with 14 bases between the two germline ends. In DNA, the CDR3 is TGTGCCAGCAGCCAAGATTCCGGCAGCGAGCAGTACTTC. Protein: CASSQDSGSEQYF.

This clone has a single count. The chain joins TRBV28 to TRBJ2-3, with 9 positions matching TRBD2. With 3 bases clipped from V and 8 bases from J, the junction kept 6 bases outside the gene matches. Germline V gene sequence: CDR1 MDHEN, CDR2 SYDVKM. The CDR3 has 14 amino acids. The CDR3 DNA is TGTGCCAGCAGTTTGTTAGCGGGAGAACGTACGCAGTATTTT. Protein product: CASSLLAGERTQYF.

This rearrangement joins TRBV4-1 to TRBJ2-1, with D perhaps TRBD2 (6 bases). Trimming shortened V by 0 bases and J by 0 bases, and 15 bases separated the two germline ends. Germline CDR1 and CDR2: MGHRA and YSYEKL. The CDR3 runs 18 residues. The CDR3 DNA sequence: TGCGCCAGCAGCCAAGATGACGTCGGAGGGAGCTCCTACAATGAGCAGTTCTTC. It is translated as CASSQDDVGGSSYNEQFF.

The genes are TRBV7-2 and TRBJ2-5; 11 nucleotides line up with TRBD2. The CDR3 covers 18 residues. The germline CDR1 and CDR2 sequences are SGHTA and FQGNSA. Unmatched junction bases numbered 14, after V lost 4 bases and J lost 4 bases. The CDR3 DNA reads TGTGCCAGCAGCTCCCCTCTAGCGGGAGGCTCCGGCCGAGAGACCCAGTACTTC. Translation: CASSSPLAGGSGRETQYF.

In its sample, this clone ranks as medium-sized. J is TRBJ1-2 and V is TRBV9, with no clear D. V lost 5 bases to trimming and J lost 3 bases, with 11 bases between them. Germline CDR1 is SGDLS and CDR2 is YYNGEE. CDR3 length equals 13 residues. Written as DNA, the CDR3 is TGTGCCAGCAGGGGTTTTATAGACTATGGCTACACCTTC. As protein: CASRGFIDYGYTF.

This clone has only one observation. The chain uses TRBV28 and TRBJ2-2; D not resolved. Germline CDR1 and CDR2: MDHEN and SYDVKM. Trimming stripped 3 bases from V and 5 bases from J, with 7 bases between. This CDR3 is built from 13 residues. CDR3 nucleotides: TGTGCCAGCAGTTTTGTGGGTACCGGGGAGCTGTTTTTT. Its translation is CASSFVGTGELFF.

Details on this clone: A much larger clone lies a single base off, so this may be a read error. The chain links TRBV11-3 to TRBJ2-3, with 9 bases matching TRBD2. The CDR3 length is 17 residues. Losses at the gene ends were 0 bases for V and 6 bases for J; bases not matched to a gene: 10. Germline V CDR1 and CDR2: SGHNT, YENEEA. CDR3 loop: CASSLDGGLAGPDTQYF. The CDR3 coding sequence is TGTGCCAGCAGCTTAGATGGTGGTCTAGCGGGACCGGATACGCAGTATTTT.

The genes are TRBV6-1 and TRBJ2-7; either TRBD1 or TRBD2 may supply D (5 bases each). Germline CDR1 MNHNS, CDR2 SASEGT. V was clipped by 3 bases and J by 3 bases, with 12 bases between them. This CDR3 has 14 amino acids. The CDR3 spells CASSEGRAYYEQYF. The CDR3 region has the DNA TGTGCCAGCAGTGAGGGGCGGGCCTACTACGAGCAGTACTTC.

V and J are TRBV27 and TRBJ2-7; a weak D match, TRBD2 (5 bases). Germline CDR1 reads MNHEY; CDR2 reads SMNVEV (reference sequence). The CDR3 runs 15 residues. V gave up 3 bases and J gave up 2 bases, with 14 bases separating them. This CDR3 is CASSFSGFRAYEQYF. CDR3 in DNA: TGTGCCAGCAGTTTTTCGGGGTTTAGAGCCTACGAGCAGTACTTC.

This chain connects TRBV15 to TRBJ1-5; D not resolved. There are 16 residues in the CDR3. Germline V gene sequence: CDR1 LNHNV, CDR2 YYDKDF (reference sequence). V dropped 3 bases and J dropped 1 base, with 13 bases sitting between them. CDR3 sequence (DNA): TGTGCCACCAGCAGCGACTGGACGACAAGCAATCAGCCCCAGCATTTT. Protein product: CATSSDWTTSNQPQHF.

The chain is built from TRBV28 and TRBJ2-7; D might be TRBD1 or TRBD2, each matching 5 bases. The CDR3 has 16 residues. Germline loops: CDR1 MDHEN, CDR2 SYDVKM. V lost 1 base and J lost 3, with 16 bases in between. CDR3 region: CASSLLVAGGGYEQYF. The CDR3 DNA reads TGTGCCAGCAGTTTATTAGTGGCAGGTGGGGGCTACGAGCAGTACTTC.

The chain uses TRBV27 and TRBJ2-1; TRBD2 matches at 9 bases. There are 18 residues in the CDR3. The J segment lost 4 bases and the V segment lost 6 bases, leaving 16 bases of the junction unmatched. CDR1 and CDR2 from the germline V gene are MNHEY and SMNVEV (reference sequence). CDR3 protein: CASSLFGPPGLAYNEQFF. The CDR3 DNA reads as TGTGCCAGCAGCCTTTTTGGGCCCCCGGGACTAGCTTACAATGAGCAGTTCTTC.

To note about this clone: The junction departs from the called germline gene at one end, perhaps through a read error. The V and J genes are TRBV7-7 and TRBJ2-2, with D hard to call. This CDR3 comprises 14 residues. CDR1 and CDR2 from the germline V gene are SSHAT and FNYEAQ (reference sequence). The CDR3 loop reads CASSKDLVDGELFF. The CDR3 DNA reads TGTGCTAGCAGCAAGGACCTAGTGGACGGGGAGCTGTTTTTT.